Below are 4 T cell receptor beta chains sequenced from a single sample in a study of spatial heterogeneity in lung cancer. Specified time point: sample taken at primary tumor resection. The input material, whole RNA from tumor, nontumor lung or frozen PBMC, was sequenced unsorted. One entry per CDR3 protein results from TCRdb running MiXCR on the 5' RACE reads. This table holds over 10,000 distinct CDR3 sequences, approximately 15% found once. The specimen comprised PBMCs, sampled at surgery. Every receptor here comes from a male donor with early-stage non-small cell lung cancer.

This clonotype was counted a few times. The chain employs TRBV7-9 and TRBJ2-3; possibly TRBD1 or TRBD2 for D (5 bases each). V was clipped by 5 bases and J by 2 bases, with 14 bases between them. The germline V gene has CDR1 SEHNR and CDR2 FQNEAQ (reference sequence). The CDR3 totals 15 residues. The CDR3 nucleotides are TGTGCCAGCAGCCAAGGGACGGCCCTCACAGATACGCAGTATTTT. It translates to CASSQGTALTDTQYF.

In its sample, this clonotype was seen a few times. This CDR3 is CASSQFEGEQYF. CDR3 in DNA: TGTGCCAGCAGCCAATTTGAAGGCGAGCAGTACTTC. V and J are TRBV3-1 and TRBJ2-7; no reliable D call. Germline assignment: CDR1 LGHDT and CDR2 YNNKEL (reference sequence). The ends were cut back, 2 bases at V and 6 bases at J, with 8 bases in the middle. The CDR3 is 12 residues long.

This clonotype was recorded a few times. The V call is TRBV20-1, the J call TRBJ2-3; 11 bases agree with TRBD1. The CDR3 totals 17 residues. The germline gives CDR1 DFQATT, CDR2 SNEGSKA (reference sequence). The trim removed 3 bases at V and 2 bases at J, leaving 10 bases unmatched. In DNA form, the CDR3 reads TGCAGTGCTAGTGATGCGGGACAGGGGGTCTTCACAGATACGCAGTATTTT. Translation: CSASDAGQGVFTDTQYF.

Details on this clonotype: An end of the junction does not agree with germline; a read error may underlie this. This sequence joins TRBV7-9 and TRBJ1-5; the D gene is possibly TRBD1 (5 bases). There are 14 residues in the CDR3. The germline V gene has CDR1 SEHNR and CDR2 FQNEAQ (reference sequence). The CDR3 DNA sequence: TGTACCAGCAGCTTAGACAGCTTAAATCAGCCCCAGCATTTT. Amino acids: CTSSLDSLNQPQHF. The complete variable domain, with remaining parts taken from reference TRBV7-9 and TRBJ1-5, reads DTGVSQNPRHKITKRGQNVTFRCDPISEHNRLYWYRQTLGQGPEFLTYFQNEAQLEKSRLLSDRFSAERPKGSFSTLEIQRTEQGDSAMYLCTSSLDSLNQPQHFGDGTRLSIL.